The T cell receptor (beta chain) under discussion was sequenced for a study of T cells expressing NK-cell markers. The wider study: Seven HCMV-seropositive donors and one seronegative donor made up the eight sequenced donors. General observations from the study: HCMV specificity was not established for the expanded NKG2C+ T cell clones. Of the CD8+ T cells in six or seven donors, about 1.0-8% belonged to dominant NKG2C+ clonotypes.

Germline-derived CDR1 and CDR2 are MNHNS and SASEGT. The CDR3 has 15 residues. Points on this clonotype: Its cognate antigen is unknown.

From the 5' RACE reads, TCRdb lists one entry per CDR3 protein and no DNA. The sample totals about 260,000 distinct CDR3 sequences. The gene calls are TRBV6-1 and TRBJ2-3; TCRdb calls TRBD1, which cannot be checked without DNA. The sequencing input was blood T cells: a sorted CD56 or NKG2C T cell subset, CD4+ or CD8+ T cells, or bulk PBMC T cells (not recorded which). The receptor comes from a man aged 18 to 29 in good health. The CDR3 is CASRQDRVQTDTQYF.